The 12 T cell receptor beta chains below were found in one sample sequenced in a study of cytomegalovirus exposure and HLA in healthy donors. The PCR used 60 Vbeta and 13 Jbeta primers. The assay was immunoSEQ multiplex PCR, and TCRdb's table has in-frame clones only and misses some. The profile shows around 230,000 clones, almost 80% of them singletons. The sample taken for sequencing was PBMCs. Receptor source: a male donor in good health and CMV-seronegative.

The chain's CDR3 is CSVEDRGTGRDSPLHF. CDR3 in DNA: TGCAGCGTTGAAGATCGGGGGACAGGGCGCGATTCACCCCTCCACTTT. This rearrangement joins TRBV29-1 to TRBJ1-6; 9 nucleotides align to TRBD1. V lost 0 bases to trimming and J lost 8 bases; unmatched junction nucleotides: 8. From germline, CDR1 is SQVTM and CDR2 ANQGSEA. This CDR3 has 16 residues.

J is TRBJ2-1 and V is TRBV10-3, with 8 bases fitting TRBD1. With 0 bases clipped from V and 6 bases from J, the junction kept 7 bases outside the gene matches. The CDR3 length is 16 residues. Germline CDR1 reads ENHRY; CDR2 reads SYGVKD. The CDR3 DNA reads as TGTGCCATCAGTGAGTCTGCGAGACAGGGGAGCAATGAGCAGTTCTTC. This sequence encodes CAISESARQGSNEQFF.

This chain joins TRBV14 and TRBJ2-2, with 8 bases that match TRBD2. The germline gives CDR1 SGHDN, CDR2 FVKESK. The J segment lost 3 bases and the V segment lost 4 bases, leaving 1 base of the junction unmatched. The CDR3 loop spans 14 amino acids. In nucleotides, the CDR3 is TGTGCCAGCAGCCCGGGACTAGACACCGGGGAGCTGTTTTTT. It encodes CASSPGLDTGELFF.

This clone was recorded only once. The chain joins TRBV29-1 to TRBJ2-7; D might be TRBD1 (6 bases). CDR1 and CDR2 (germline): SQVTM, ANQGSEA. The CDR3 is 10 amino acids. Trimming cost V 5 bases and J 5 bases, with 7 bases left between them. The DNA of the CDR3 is TGCAGCGTTACAGGGAACGAGCAGTACTTC. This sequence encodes CSVTGNEQYF.

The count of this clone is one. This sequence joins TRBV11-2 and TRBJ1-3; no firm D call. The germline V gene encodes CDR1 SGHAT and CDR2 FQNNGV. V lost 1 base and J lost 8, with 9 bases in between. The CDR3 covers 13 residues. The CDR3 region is CASSLAEEDTIYF. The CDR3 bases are TGTGCCAGCAGCTTAGCGGAGGAGGACACCATATATTTT.

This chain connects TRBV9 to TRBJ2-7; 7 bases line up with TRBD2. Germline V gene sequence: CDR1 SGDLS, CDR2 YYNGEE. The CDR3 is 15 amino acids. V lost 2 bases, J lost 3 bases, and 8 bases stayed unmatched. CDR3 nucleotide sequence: TGTGCCAGCAGCGTCGCCATGGGGGGGATCTACGAGCAGTACTTC. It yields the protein CASSVAMGGIYEQYF.

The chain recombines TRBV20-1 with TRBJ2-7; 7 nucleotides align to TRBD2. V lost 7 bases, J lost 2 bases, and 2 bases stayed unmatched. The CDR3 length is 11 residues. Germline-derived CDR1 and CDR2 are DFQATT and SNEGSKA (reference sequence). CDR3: CSGRETYEQYF. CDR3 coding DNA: TGCAGTGGGCGGGAGACCTACGAGCAGTACTTC.

CDR3 coding DNA: TGTGCCAGCAGTTCATACAGGGAAGGGAACACCGGGGAGCTGTTTTTT. Translation: CASSSYREGNTGELFF. V is TRBV27 and J is TRBJ2-2; weak D call: TRBD1 (6 bases). Germline-derived CDR1 and CDR2 are MNHEY and SMNVEV (reference sequence). V was shortened by 4 bases and J by 1 base, with 13 bases between the two germline ends. The CDR3 has 16 amino acids.

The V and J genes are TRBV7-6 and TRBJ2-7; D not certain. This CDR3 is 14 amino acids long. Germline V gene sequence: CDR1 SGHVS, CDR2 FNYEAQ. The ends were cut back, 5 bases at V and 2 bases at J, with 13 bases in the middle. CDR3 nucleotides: TGTGCCAGCAGCCCAGCGTTAGCAGCCTACGAGCAGTACTTC. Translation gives CASSPALAAYEQYF.

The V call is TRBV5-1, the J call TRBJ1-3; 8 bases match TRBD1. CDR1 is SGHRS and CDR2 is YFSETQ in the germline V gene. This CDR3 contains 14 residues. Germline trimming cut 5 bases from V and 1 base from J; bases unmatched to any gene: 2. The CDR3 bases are TGCGCCAGCAGGCGGACAGGGTCTGGAAACACCATATATTTT. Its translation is CASRRTGSGNTIYF.

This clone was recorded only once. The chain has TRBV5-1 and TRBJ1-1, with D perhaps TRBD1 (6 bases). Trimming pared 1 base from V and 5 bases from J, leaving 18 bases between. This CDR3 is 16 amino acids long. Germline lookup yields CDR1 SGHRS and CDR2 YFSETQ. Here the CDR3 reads CASSLSEGGLGTEAFF. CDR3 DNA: TGCGCCAGCAGCTTGTCCGAGGGGGGGCTCGGGACTGAAGCTTTCTTT. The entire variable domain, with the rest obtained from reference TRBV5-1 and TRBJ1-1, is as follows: KAGVTQTPRYLIKTRGQQVTLSCSPISGHRSVSWYQQTPGQGLQFLFEYFSETQRNKGNFPGRFSGRQFSNSRSEMNVSTLELGDSALYLCASSLSEGGLGTEAFFGQGTRLTVV.

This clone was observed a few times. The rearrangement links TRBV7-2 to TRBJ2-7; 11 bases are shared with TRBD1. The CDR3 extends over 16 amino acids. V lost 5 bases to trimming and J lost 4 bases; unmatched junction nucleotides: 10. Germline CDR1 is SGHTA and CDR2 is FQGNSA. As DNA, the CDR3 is TGTGCCAGCAGCCCACGGGGGGACAGGGGGGGATACGAGCAGTACTTC. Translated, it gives CASSPRGDRGGYEQYF.